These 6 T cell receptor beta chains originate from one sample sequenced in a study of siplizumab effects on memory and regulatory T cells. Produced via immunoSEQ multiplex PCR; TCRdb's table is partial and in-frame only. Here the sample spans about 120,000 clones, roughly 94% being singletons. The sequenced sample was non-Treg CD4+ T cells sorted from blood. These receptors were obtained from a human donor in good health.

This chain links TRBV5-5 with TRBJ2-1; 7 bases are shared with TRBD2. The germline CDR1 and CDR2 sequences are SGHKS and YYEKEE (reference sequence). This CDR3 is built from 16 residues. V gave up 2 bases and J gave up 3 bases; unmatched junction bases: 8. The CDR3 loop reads CASSFSRGEVYNEQFF. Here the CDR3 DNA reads TGTGCCAGCAGCTTCTCCCGGGGGGAAGTCTACAATGAGCAGTTCTTC.

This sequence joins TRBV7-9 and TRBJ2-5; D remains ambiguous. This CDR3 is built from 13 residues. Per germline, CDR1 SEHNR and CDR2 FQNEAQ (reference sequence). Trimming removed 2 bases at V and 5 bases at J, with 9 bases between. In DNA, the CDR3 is TGTGCCAGCAGCTTACTTAAGTCGGAGACCCAGTACTTC. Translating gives CASSLLKSETQYF.

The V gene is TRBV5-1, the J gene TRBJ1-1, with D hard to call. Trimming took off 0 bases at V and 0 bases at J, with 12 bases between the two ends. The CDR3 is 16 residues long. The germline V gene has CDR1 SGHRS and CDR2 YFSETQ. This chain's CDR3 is CASSLARQSMNTEAFF. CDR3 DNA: TGCGCCAGCAGCTTGGCGCGACAAAGCATGAACACTGAAGCTTTCTTT.

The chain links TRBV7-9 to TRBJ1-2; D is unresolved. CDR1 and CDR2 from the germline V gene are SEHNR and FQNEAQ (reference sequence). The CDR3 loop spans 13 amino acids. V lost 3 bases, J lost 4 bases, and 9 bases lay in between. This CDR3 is CASSLQDFYGYTF. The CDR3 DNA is TGTGCCAGCAGCTTGCAGGACTTCTATGGCTACACCTTC.

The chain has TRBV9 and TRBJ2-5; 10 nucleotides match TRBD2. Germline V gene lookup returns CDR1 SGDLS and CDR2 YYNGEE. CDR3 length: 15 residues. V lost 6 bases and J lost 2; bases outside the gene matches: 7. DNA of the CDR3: TGTGCCAGCAATTATCGAGCGGGGGGGCAAGAGACCCAGTACTTC. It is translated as CASNYRAGGQETQYF.

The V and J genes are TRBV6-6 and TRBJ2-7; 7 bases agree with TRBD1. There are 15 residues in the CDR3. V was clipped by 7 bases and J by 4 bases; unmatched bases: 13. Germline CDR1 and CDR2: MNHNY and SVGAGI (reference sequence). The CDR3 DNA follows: TGTGCCAGCAAGGAATCCGGGACAGACCGTTACGAGCAGTACTTC. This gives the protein CASKESGTDRYEQYF.